Listed here are 32 T cell receptor beta chains from one sample, sequenced in a study of T cell responses to AZD1222 COVID-19 vaccine. TCRdb keeps only in-frame clones here, not all; method: immunoSEQ multiplex PCR. The sample lists 160,000 or so clones, 90% seen once, with approximately 1.8% in the top ten. The sample consisted of peripheral blood, taken on day 0 of AZD1222 vaccination. All receptors come from an adult in good health.

This clone has a single count. The V call is TRBV5-1, the J call TRBJ2-3; no clear D gene. The CDR3 has 16 residues. Germline values: CDR1 SGHRS, CDR2 YFSETQ. Deletions cut 8 bases from V and 0 bases from J, with 19 bases between. CDR3 nucleotides: TGCGCCAGTAGTAGGCCCGGAAAGCCGAGCACAGATACGCAGTATTTT. Its protein product is CASSRPGKPSTDTQYF.

This chain connects TRBV19 to TRBJ1-3, with no clear D. Germline V gene data show CDR1 as LNHDA and CDR2 as SQIVND (reference sequence). The V end lost 7 bases, the J end lost 2 bases, and 15 bases lay between the germline ends. This CDR3 contains 15 residues. CDR3 DNA: TGTGCCAGTAATAAGGACCGGGGAGCTGGAAACACCATATATTTT. Translation: CASNKDRGAGNTIYF.

The chain has TRBV25-1 and TRBJ1-2; no reliable D call. V was trimmed by 1 base and J by 4 bases, leaving 16 bases between them. Germline lookup yields CDR1 MGHDK and CDR2 SYGVNS. CDR3 length equals 16 residues. CDR3 coding DNA: TGTGCCAGCAGTGAATCCTTGTTTGCCAGCACCTATGGCTACACCTTC. It encodes CASSESLFASTYGYTF.

J is TRBJ2-5 and V is TRBV30; 9 positions match TRBD2. The CDR3 is made up of 15 amino acids. Germline CDR1 and CDR2: GTSNPN and SVGIG (reference sequence). Unmatched junction bases numbered 8, after V lost 1 base and J lost 5 bases. CDR3 region: CAWSDGGRAHETQYF. The CDR3, as DNA: TGTGCCTGGAGTGATGGCGGGAGGGCCCACGAGACCCAGTACTTC.

This clone has a single count. The chain recombines TRBV6-4 with TRBJ2-7; no clear D. This CDR3 spans 10 amino acids. Germline values: CDR1 MRHNA, CDR2 SNTAGT. V lost 5 bases to trimming and J lost 7 bases, with 6 bases between them. The CDR3 sequence is CASSSPEQYF. In DNA, the CDR3 is TGTGCCAGCAGTTCCCCAGAGCAGTACTTC.

The CDR3 DNA is TGTGCCAGCAGAACCGGGACAGACCCCGGGGAGCTGTTTTTT. Protein: CASRTGTDPGELFF. This chain joins TRBV6-5 and TRBJ2-2, with TRBD1 identical over 7 bases. Unmatched junction bases numbered 7, after V lost 6 bases and J lost 6 bases. The CDR3 extends over 14 amino acids. In germline, CDR1 is MNHEY, CDR2 SVGAGI.

This rearrangement joins TRBV7-3 to TRBJ2-3; D possibly corresponds to TRBD1 (6 bases). The CDR3 covers 15 residues. The germline V and J ends were trimmed by 5 bases and 1 base, with 13 bases remaining between them. Germline V CDR1 and CDR2: SGHTA, FQGTGA. CDR3 sequence (DNA): TGTGCCAGCAGCGCTACAGGGCTGGGCACAGATACGCAGTATTTT. This codes for CASSATGLGTDTQYF. Full variable domain (remainder filled in from reference TRBV7-3 and TRBJ2-3): GAGVSQTPSNKVTEKGKYVELRCDPISGHTALYWYRQSLGQGPEFLIYFQGTGAADDSGLPNDRFFAVRPEGSVSTLKIQRTERGDSAVYLCASSATGLGTDTQYFGPGTRLTVL.

This clone appeared a few times. This sequence joins TRBV7-2 and TRBJ2-2; 13 positions agree with TRBD2. Germline V gene sequence: CDR1 SGHTA, CDR2 FQGNSA. This CDR3 has 17 residues. J lost 1 base, V lost 5 bases, and 4 bases had no gene match. CDR3 protein: CASSKLAGGGNTGELFF. CDR3 DNA sequence: TGTGCCAGCAGCAAACTAGCGGGAGGGGGGAACACCGGGGAGCTGTTTTTT.

The rearrangement uses TRBV7-3 and TRBJ2-2; 7 positions match TRBD1. CDR3 length: 14 amino acids. The germline V gene has CDR1 SGHTA and CDR2 FQGTGA. J gave up 6 bases and V 5 bases, and 6 bases lay outside the gene matches. The CDR3 bases are TGTGCCAGCAGCGACCGGGACAGCGCCGGGGAGCTGTTTTTT. This gives the protein CASSDRDSAGELFF. Together with reference TRBV7-3 and TRBJ2-2, the CDR3 gives the full variable domain: GAGVSQTPSNKVTEKGKYVELRCDPISGHTALYWYRQSLGQGPEFLIYFQGTGAADDSGLPNDRFFAVRPEGSVSTLKIQRTERGDSAVYLCASSDRDSAGELFFGEGSRLTVL.

The V gene is TRBV19, the J gene TRBJ2-5, with unresolved D. The CDR3 sequence is 13 residues long. Germline assignment: CDR1 LNHDA and CDR2 SQIVND (reference sequence). The V end was cut by 3 bases, the J end by 4 bases, with 9 bases between. CDR3 protein: CASSIGLGETQYF. CDR3 DNA sequence: TGTGCCAGTAGTATCGGGCTAGGAGAGACCCAGTACTTC.

The V gene is TRBV4-1, the J gene TRBJ2-1; 10 bases align to TRBD2. The CDR3 consists of 19 residues. The V segment lost 1 base and the J segment 7 bases; nucleotides outside the gene matches: 16. Germline V CDR1 and CDR2: MGHRA, YSYEKL. This CDR3 reads CASSQADLPASGRWNEQFF. CDR3 nucleotides: TGCGCCAGCAGCCAAGCGGACCTACCTGCTAGCGGGAGATGGAATGAGCAGTTCTTC.

The chain recombines TRBV4-1 with TRBJ1-1; no clear D. The CDR3 is 13 amino acids. CDR1 and CDR2 (germline): MGHRA, YSYEKL. Deletions cut 8 bases from V and 5 bases from J, with 15 bases between. CDR3 region: CASSGDGTTEAFF. The CDR3 DNA is TGCGCCAGCTCTGGGGATGGAACAACTGAAGCTTTCTTT.

A note on this clone: One end of the junction does not line up with germline, which may come from a read error. The chain uses TRBV18 and TRBJ2-7; the D gene is possibly TRBD1 (5 bases). Germline CDR1 KGHSH, CDR2 LQKENI. The length of the CDR3 is 13 residues. The CDR3 DNA is TGTGCCAGCTCCGCCGACAGCACCTACGGGCAGTACTTC. This sequence encodes CASSADSTYGQYF. Together with reference TRBV18 and TRBJ2-7, the CDR3 gives the full variable domain: NAGVMQNPRHLVRRRGQEARLRCSPMKGHSHVYWYRQLPEEGLKFMVYLQKENIIDESGMPKERFSAEFPKEGPSILRIQQVVRGDSAAYFCASSADSTYGQYFGPGTRLTVT.

This clone occurred once. The chain has TRBV24-1 and TRBJ2-7; TRBD1 is a possible D gene (5 bases). Deletions cut 5 bases from V and 7 bases from J, with 11 bases between. The length of the CDR3 is 12 residues. Germline lookup yields CDR1 KGHDR and CDR2 SFDVKD. CDR3 coding DNA: TGTGCCACCAGTGGCTCAGGGTTTGAGCAGTACTTC. Translating it yields CATSGSGFEQYF.

The chain links TRBV7-9 to TRBJ1-1; no clear D. V lost 5 bases to trimming and J lost 8 bases, with 15 bases between them. The CDR3 totals 13 residues. CDR1 is SEHNR and CDR2 is FQNEAQ in the germline V gene (reference sequence). CDR3 nucleotides: TGTGCCAGCAGCCAGGACCTTCAGGTAGAAGCTTTCTTT. Its translation: CASSQDLQVEAFF. The full variable domain, with the rest looked up from reference TRBV7-9 and TRBJ1-1, is DTGVSQNPRHKITKRGQNVTFRCDPISEHNRLYWYRQTLGQGPEFLTYFQNEAQLEKSRLLSDRFSAERPKGSFSTLEIQRTEQGDSAMYLCASSQDLQVEAFFGQGTRLTVV.

This chain joins TRBV4-1 and TRBJ2-5, with D maybe TRBD1 (5 bases). CDR1 is MGHRA and CDR2 is YSYEKL in the germline V gene. CDR3 length: 15 residues. Trimming shortened V by 2 bases and J by 2 bases, and 12 bases separated the two germline ends. The chain's CDR3 is CASSQPRQGQETQYF. Here the CDR3 DNA reads TGCGCCAGCAGCCAACCCCGGCAGGGACAAGAGACCCAGTACTTC.

CDR3 amino acids: CSGGDREVGYTF. DNA of the CDR3: TGCAGCGGGGGGGACAGGGAGGTTGGCTACACCTTC. V gene TRBV29-1 combines with J gene TRBJ1-2; 9 nucleotides align to TRBD1. The CDR3 covers 12 residues. V lost 7 bases to trimming and J lost 7 bases; unmatched junction nucleotides: 7. CDR1 SQVTM and CDR2 ANQGSEA come from the germline V gene.

This sequence joins TRBV21-1 and TRBJ2-1; TRBD2 is the table's D call, not checked against the DNA. TRBV21-1 is shown as a pseudogene. The CDR3 has 20 residues. Here the CDR3 reads CASSKETSGIRPIWSNEQFF. CDR3 nucleotides: TGTGCCAGCAGCAAAGAAACTAGCGGGATTAGGCCTATTTGGAGCAATGAGCAGTTCTTC.

The rearrangement joins TRBV13 to TRBJ2-3; 8 bases are a match to TRBD1. The CDR3 sequence is 18 residues long. V dropped 5 bases and J dropped 5; count of bases not matched to a gene: 18. Germline V gives CDR1 PRHDT, CDR2 FYEKMQ (reference sequence). CDR3 sequence reads: CASSNRDRISLAEDTQYF. Written as DNA, the CDR3 is TGTGCCAGCAGCAACCGGGACAGGATCTCTTTAGCAGAAGATACGCAGTATTTT.

The V and J genes are TRBV3-1 (or the pseudogene TRBV3-2) and TRBJ1-4; possible D gene TRBD1, 6 bases. Germline values: CDR1 LGHDT, CDR2 YNNKEL (reference sequence). V was trimmed by 4 bases and J by 7 bases, leaving 13 bases between them. The CDR3 covers 14 residues. The chain's CDR3 is CASSPSGGVEKLFF. The CDR3 DNA is TGTGCCAGCAGCCCCTCCGGGGGCGTTGAAAAACTGTTTTTT.

The rearrangement joins TRBV27 to TRBJ2-6, with a weak D call TRBD2 (6 bases). V was clipped by 6 bases and J by 0 bases, with 12 bases between them. Germline CDR1 and CDR2: MNHEY and SMNVEV (reference sequence). The CDR3 contains 16 residues. CDR3 amino acids: CASSRPTSSGANVLTF. The CDR3 DNA sequence: TGTGCCAGCAGCCGCCCGACTAGCTCTGGGGCCAACGTCCTGACTTTC.

The V and J genes are TRBV9 and TRBJ2-1; 8 bases are a match to TRBD1. There are 17 residues in the CDR3. Unmatched junction bases numbered 13, after V lost 2 bases and J lost 6 bases. Germline lookup yields CDR1 SGDLS and CDR2 YYNGEE. CDR3 in amino acids: CASSVARTGLMFNEQFF. The CDR3 DNA follows: TGTGCCAGCAGCGTCGCCCGGACAGGGTTAATGTTCAATGAGCAGTTCTTC.

J is TRBJ1-2 and V is TRBV12-3 or TRBV12-4, with a possible D match to TRBD1 (5 bases). V lost 7 bases, J lost 4 bases, and 13 bases lay in between. CDR3 length: 13 residues. The CDR3 reads CASTQGGIYGYTF. CDR3 coding DNA: TGTGCCAGCACGCAGGGAGGGATCTATGGCTACACCTTC.

This sequence joins TRBV12-3 or TRBV12-4 and TRBJ1-5; D is undetermined. Trimming left V 6 bases short and J 0 bases short, with 3 bases between. This CDR3 region has 12 residues. The CDR3 nucleotides are TGTGCCAGCAGATATAGCAATCAGCCCCAGCATTTT. Amino acids: CASRYSNQPQHF.

The rearrangement joins TRBV4-2 to TRBJ1-2, with 9 bases lining up with TRBD1. Germline-derived CDR1 and CDR2 are LGHNA and YNFKEQ. This CDR3 spans 16 amino acids. Trimming removed 3 bases from V and 8 bases from J; junction bases left unmatched: 13. CDR3 residues: CASSQGPGTGSWGYTF. The CDR3 DNA is TGTGCCAGCAGCCAGGGACCCGGGACAGGGTCTTGGGGCTACACCTTC.

V and J are TRBV18 and TRBJ2-3; TRBD2 agrees at 7 bases. Per germline, CDR1 KGHSH and CDR2 LQKENI. The CDR3 is made up of 16 amino acids. The junction had 7 bases not matched to a gene; V was cut back by 2 bases and J by 2 bases. The CDR3, as DNA: TGTGCCAGCTCACCAAGGGCTAGCGGCAACACAGATACGCAGTATTTT. The encoded protein is CASSPRASGNTDTQYF.

This clone was observed a few times. J is TRBJ2-1 and V is TRBV27; D ambiguous. The CDR3 is 13 residues long. Germline values: CDR1 MNHEY, CDR2 SMNVEV (reference sequence). V lost 5 bases to trimming and J lost 8 bases, with 13 bases between them. CDR3 in amino acids: CASSASLHYEQFF. Written as DNA, the CDR3 is TGTGCCAGCAGTGCCTCTCTCCACTATGAGCAGTTCTTC.

The V gene is TRBV27, the J gene TRBJ1-2, with D possibly being TRBD1 (5 bases). V lost 4 bases, J lost 4 bases, and 10 bases lay in between. The CDR3 contains 13 residues. Germline-derived CDR1 and CDR2 are MNHEY and SMNVEV (reference sequence). CDR3 sequence: CASSSQGTYGYTF. The CDR3 DNA is TGTGCCAGCAGTTCCCAGGGTACCTATGGCTACACCTTC.

This clone was observed a single time. The gene calls are TRBV19 and TRBJ1-5; TRBD1 is a possible D gene (6 bases). Per germline, CDR1 LNHDA and CDR2 SQIVND (reference sequence). This CDR3 is 15 amino acids long. V lost 3 bases and J 0 bases, leaving 9 bases between the germline ends. The CDR3 nucleotides are TGTGCCAGTAGTATGACAGGTTATAGCAATCAGCCCCAGCATTTT. Translated, it gives CASSMTGYSNQPQHF.

The chain combines TRBV27 with TRBJ1-5; D is possibly TRBD1 (6 bases). CDR3 size: 14 residues. Germline V CDR1 and CDR2: MNHEY, SMNVEV (reference sequence). Trimming took off 5 bases at V and 7 bases at J, with 15 bases between the two ends. The chain's CDR3 is CASSLQGNEQPQHF. The CDR3 bases are TGTGCCAGCAGTCTCCAGGGGAACGAGCAGCCCCAGCATTTT.

The chain recombines TRBV18 with TRBJ1-3, with D hard to call. V was cut by 3 bases and J by 9 bases, with 6 bases left in between. Germline lookup yields CDR1 KGHSH and CDR2 LQKENI. The CDR3 runs to 11 residues. CDR3 DNA: TGTGCCAGCTCACCCGACACCACCATATATTTT. Translation gives CASSPDTTIYF.

Regarding this clone: The sample has other DNA sequences that encode this CDR3 too. This sequence joins TRBV18 and TRBJ1-3; 8 bases map to TRBD1. Germline lookup yields CDR1 KGHSH and CDR2 LQKENI. The ends lost 2 bases at V and 3 bases at J; junction bases unmatched: 3. The length of the CDR3 is 15 residues. Here the CDR3 DNA reads TGTGCCAGCTCACCAGGACAGGGAGGTGGAAACACCATATATTTT. Protein product: CASSPGQGGGNTIYF. Combining the CDR3 with reference TRBV18 and TRBJ1-3 gives the whole variable domain NAGVMQNPRHLVRRRGQEARLRCSPMKGHSHVYWYRQLPEEGLKFMVYLQKENIIDESGMPKERFSAEFPKEGPSILRIQQVVRGDSAAYFCASSPGQGGGNTIYFGEGSWLTVV.